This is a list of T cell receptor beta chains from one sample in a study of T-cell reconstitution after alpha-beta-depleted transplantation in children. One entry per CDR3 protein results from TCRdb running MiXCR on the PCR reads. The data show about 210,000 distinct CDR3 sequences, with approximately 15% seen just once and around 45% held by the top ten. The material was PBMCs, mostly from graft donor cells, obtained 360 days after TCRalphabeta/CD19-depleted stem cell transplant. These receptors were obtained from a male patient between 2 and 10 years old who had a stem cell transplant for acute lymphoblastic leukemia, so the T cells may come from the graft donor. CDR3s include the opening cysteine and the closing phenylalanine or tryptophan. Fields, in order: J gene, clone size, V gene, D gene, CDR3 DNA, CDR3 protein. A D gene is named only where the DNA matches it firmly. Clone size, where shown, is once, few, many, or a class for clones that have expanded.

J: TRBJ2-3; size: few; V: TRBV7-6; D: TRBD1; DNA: TGTGCCAGCAGCCGAGGACAGGGGACAGTCACTAGCACAGATACGCAGTATTTT; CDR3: CASSRGQGTVTSTDTQYF
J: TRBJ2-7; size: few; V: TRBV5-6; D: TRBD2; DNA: TGTGCCAGCAGCTTGTTGGGGACTAGCGGGAGGGACTACGAGCAGTACTTC; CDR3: CASSLLGTSGRDYEQYF
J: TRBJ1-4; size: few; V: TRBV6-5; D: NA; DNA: TGTGCCAGCAGTTACGAGGGCTGGGGTGAAAAACTGTTTTTT; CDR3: CASSYEGWGEKLFF
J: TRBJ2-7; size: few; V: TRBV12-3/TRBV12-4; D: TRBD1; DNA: TGTGCCAGCAGCTCCGACAGGGGGCTCTTTTACGAGCAGTACTTC; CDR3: CASSSDRGLFYEQYF
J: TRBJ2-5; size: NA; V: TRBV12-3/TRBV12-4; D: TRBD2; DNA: TGTGCCAGCAGTAGCAGGACTAGCGAAGAGACCCAGTACTTC; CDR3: CASSSRTSEETQYF
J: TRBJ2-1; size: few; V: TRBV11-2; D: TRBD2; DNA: TGTGCCAGCAGCTATCCGGGACTAGCGGGGGGGCTCGGAGATGAGCAGTTCTTC; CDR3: CASSYPGLAGGLGDEQFF
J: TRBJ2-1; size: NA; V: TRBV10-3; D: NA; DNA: TGTGCCATCAGTGAGAACAGAGACAATGAGCAGTTCTTC; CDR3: CAISENRDNEQFF
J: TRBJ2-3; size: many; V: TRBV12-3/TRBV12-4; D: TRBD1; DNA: TGTGCCAGCAGTTTAAGGGGCATCTGGACAGGGGGCAGGGTAGCAGATACGCAGTATTTT; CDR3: CASSLRGIWTGGRVADTQYF
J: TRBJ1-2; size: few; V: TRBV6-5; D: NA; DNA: TGTGCCAGCAGTTACGACGGACCGCCTAACTATGGCTACACCTTC; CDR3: CASSYDGPPNYGYTF
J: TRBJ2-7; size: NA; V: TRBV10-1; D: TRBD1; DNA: TGCGCCAGCAGTTCCCTGGACAGGGCTTCCTACGAGCAGTACTTC; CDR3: CASSSLDRASYEQYF
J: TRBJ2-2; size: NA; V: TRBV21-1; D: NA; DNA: TGTGCCAGCAGCAAAAAGAACACCGGGGAGCTGTTTTTT; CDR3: CASSKKNTGELFF
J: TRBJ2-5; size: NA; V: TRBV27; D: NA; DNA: TGTGCCAGCAGTTACCAGACGGCAGAGACCCAGTACTTC; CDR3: CASSYQTAETQYF
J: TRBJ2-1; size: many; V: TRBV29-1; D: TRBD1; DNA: TGCAGCGTTGAAACCCCCGAGGGGGCAGTGGGTGAGCAGTTCTTC; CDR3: CSVETPEGAVGEQFF
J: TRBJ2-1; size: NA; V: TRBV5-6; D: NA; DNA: TGTGCCAGCAGCAGTCGTCCGGGGAGCTCCTACAATGAGCAGTTCTTC; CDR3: CASSSRPGSSYNEQFF
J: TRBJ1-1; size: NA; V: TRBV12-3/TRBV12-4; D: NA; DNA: TGTGCCAGCAGTTTACGCTCAGACACTGAAGCTTTCTTT; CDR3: CASSLRSDTEAFF
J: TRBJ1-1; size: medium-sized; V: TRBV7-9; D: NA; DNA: TGTGCCAGCAGCCCCGGGGGGAACACTGAAGCTTTCTTT; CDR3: CASSPGGNTEAFF
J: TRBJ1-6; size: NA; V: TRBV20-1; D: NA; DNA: TGCAGTGCTAGAGGTACAGAGGCCATAAATTCACCCCTCCACTTT; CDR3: CSARGTEAINSPLHF
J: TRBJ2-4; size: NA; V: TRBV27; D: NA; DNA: TGTGCCAGCAGTGCGTCTCAGTTAGCCAAAAACATTCAGTACTTC; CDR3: CASSASQLAKNIQYF
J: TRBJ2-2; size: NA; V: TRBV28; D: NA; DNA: TGTGCCAGCAGTTTATGGGGCAGGGGACATACCGGGGAGCTGTTTTTT; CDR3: CASSLWGRGHTGELFF
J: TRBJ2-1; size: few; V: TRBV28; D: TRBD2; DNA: TGTGCCAGCAGTTTAGGGCCCTTCGTAGCGGGAGAATTCCCCCGTGTCAATGAGCAGTTCTTC; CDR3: CASSLGPFVAGEFPRVNEQFF
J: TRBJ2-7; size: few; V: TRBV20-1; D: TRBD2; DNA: TGCAGTGCAGCACTAGCGGGGGTAGAGCAGTACTTC; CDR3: CSAALAGVEQYF
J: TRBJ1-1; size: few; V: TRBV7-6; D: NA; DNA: TGTGCCAGCAGCTTAGGTTCGGTCCCTGAAGCTTTCTTT; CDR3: CASSLGSVPEAFF
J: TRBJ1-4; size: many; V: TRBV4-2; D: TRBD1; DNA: TGTGCCAGCAGCCAAGGTCCAGGGGGCGATGAAAAACTGTTTTTT; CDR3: CASSQGPGGDEKLFF
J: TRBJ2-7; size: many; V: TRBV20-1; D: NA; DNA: TGCAGTGCTAGAGACCGCGGGCCCTCCTACGAGCAGTACTTC; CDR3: CSARDRGPSYEQYF
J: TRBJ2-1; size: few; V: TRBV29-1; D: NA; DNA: TGCAGCGTTGAAGCTCGAAGGGCCTCGGTGGGGAATGAGCAGTTCTTC; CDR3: CSVEARRASVGNEQFF
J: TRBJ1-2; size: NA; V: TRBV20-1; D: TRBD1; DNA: TGCAGTGCCACCGGACAGGCCCGACTCGTTTATGGCTACACCTTC; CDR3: CSATGQARLVYGYTF
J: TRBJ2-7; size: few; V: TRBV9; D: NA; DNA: TGTGCCAGCAGCGTTGGGGAGGCGGCGGGCTACGAGCAGTACTTC; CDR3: CASSVGEAAGYEQYF
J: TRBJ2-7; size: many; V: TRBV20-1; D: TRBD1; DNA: TGCAGTGCTAGCCCGACAGGGGGCAAAGACTACGAGCAGTACTTC; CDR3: CSASPTGGKDYEQYF
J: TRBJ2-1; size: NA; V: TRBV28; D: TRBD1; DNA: TGTGCCAGCAGTACACCCGGGACAGGGGGCTGGTATGAGCAGTTCTTC; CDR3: CASSTPGTGGWYEQFF
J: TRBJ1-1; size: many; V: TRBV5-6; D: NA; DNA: TGTGCCAGCAGCTTGGCCCCGACCCTTGAAGCTTTCTTT; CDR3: CASSLAPTLEAFF
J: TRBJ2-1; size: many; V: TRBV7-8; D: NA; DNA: TGTGCCAGTTCCGGGGTCTACAATGAGCAGTTCTTC; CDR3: CASSGVYNEQFF
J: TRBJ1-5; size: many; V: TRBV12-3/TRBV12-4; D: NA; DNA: TGTGCCAGCAGTTTCGGGTCAGATCAGCCCCAGCATTTT; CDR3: CASSFGSDQPQHF
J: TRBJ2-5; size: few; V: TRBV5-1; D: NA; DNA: TGCGCCAGCAGCCCCCAAACTCCCGGGGAGGAGACCCAGTACTTC; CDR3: CASSPQTPGEETQYF
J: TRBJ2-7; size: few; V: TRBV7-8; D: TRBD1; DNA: TGTGCCAGCAGCTTCCTTCAGGGGGCCAGGTACGAGCAGTACTTC; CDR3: CASSFLQGARYEQYF
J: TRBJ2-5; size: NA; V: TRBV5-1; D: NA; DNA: TGCGCCAGCAGACCCACTGGAGGCCAAGAGACCCAGTACTTC; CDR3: CASRPTGGQETQYF
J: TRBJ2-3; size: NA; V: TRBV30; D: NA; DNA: TGTGCCTGGAGCCCCCCCTTCACCACAGATACGCAGTATTTT; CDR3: CAWSPPFTTDTQYF
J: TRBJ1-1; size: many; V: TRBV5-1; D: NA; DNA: TGCGCCAGCAGCTTGGTGGGGGACACTGAAGCTTTCTTT; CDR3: CASSLVGDTEAFF
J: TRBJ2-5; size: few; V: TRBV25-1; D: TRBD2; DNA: TGTGCCAGCAAGGGACCGGGGGGAGAGACCCAGTACTTC; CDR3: CASKGPGGETQYF
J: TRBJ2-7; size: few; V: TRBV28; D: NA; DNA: TGTGCCAGCAGTTTAAGGGCGTGGAGCTCCTACGAGCAGTACTTC; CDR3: CASSLRAWSSYEQYF
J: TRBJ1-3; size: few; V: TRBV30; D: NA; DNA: TGTGCCTGGGAAGCCGGGCTCCTCTCTGGAAACACCATATATTTT; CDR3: CAWEAGLLSGNTIYF
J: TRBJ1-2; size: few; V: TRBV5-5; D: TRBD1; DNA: TGTGCCAGCAGCCTGACAGGGAAGGATGGCTACACCTTC; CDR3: CASSLTGKDGYTF
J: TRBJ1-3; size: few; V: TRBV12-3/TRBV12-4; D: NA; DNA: TGTGCCAGCAGCCCTAACCCCGGGACCACGGAGGGAAACACCATATATTTT; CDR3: CASSPNPGTTEGNTIYF
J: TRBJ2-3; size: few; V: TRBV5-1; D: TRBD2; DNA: TGCGCCAGCAGCCGTGCGGGGGACACAGATACGCAGTATTTT; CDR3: CASSRAGDTDTQYF